Sequencing of this TCR beta chain was carried out in a study of shared clonotypes between healthy human individuals. Study background: Donors, aged 18 to 49, were two women and a few men. Each donor's CD4 naive and CD4 memory cells filled three plates apiece, CD8 naive two, and CD8 memory one. Study-wide results and limits: Researchers found naive subsets generally carried larger estimated richness than memory subsets. Clonotypes which were not shared had lower generation probabilities than clonotypes that all four donors shared.

Only one count was recorded for this clone. Antigen unknown. The CDR3 sequence is 16 residues long. Between the trimmed V and J ends, which lost 1 base and 0 bases, there was a span of 7 bases. Germline V lookup: CDR1 MNHNS, CDR2 SASEGT. The data were produced by immunoSEQ multiplex PCR, yet TCRdb's version contains in-frame clones alone and is incomplete. The data contain more than 2 million clones, approximately 94% of them singletons. Specimen: naive CD4+ T cells sorted from blood. Subset: CD45RA+ positively selected. The chain has TRBV6-1 and TRBJ1-6, with unresolved D. The sequence derives from a man younger than 35 in good health. The CDR3 reads CASSEDRSSYNSPLHF. CDR3 coding DNA: TGTGCCAGCAGTGAAGACCGGAGCTCCTATAATTCACCCCTCCACTTT.